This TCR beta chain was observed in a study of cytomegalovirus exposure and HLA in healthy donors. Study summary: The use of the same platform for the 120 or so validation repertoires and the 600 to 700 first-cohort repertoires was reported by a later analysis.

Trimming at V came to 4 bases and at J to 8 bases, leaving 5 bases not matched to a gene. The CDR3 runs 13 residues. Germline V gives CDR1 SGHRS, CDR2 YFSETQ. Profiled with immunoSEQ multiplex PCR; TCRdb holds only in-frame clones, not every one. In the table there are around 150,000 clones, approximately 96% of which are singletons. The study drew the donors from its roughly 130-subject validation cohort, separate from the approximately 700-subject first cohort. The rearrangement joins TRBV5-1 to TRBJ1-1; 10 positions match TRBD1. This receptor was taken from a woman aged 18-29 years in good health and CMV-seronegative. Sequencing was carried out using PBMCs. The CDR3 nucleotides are TGCGCCAGCAGCAGGACAGGGGGTGGGGAAGCTTTCTTT. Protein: CASSRTGGGEAFF.